These T cell receptor beta chains were read from a single sample in a study of cytomegalovirus exposure and HLA in healthy donors. TCRdb's table, derived via immunoSEQ multiplex PCR, lists solely in-frame clones and lacks some. Here the sample spans 150,000 to 170,000 clones, approximately 80% being singletons. The sample comprised PBMCs. The receptors here all came from a woman aged 40 to 55 in good health and CMV-seropositive. Both conserved end residues are part of each CDR3. Fields, in order: D gene, J gene, V gene, clone size, CDR3 DNA, CDR3 protein. The D gene is left open where the match is weak. Expanded clones are given a class, and other clones once, few, many or no size at all.

D gene: TRBD1; J gene: TRBJ2-5; V gene: TRBV5-1; clone size: few; CDR3 DNA: TGCGCCAGCAGCGGGGGACAGCCTCAAGAGACCCAGTACTTC; CDR3 protein: CASSGGQPQETQYF
D gene: NA; J gene: TRBJ2-1; V gene: TRBV7-3; clone size: few; CDR3 DNA: TGTGCCAGCAGCTTAACTGAGTACAATGAGCAGTTCTTC; CDR3 protein: CASSLTEYNEQFF
D gene: NA; J gene: TRBJ1-4; V gene: TRBV28; clone size: NA; CDR3 DNA: TGTGCCAGCACCTCTGGGCAGGGTATATCTAATGAAAAACTGTTTTTT; CDR3 protein: CASTSGQGISNEKLFF
D gene: TRBD1; J gene: TRBJ1-1; V gene: TRBV10-3; clone size: NA; CDR3 DNA: TGTGCCATCAACACTAGGGACAGATCCACTGAAGCTTTCTTT; CDR3 protein: CAINTRDRSTEAFF
D gene: TRBD2; J gene: TRBJ2-7; V gene: TRBV7-9; clone size: NA; CDR3 DNA: TGTGCCAGTAGCCCTCCCAAAGCGGGAGGGCCCCCTTACTTC; CDR3 protein: CASSPPKAGGPPYF
D gene: TRBD1; J gene: TRBJ1-1; V gene: TRBV7-9; clone size: once; CDR3 DNA: TGTGCCAGCAGCAGACAGGGGTTGAACACTGAAGCTTTCTTT; CDR3 protein: CASSRQGLNTEAFF
D gene: TRBD1; J gene: TRBJ2-3; V gene: TRBV7-8; clone size: NA; CDR3 DNA: TGTGCCAGCAGCTTAGTGGGGGACAGAACGGATACGCAGTATTTT; CDR3 protein: CASSLVGDRTDTQYF
D gene: TRBD2; J gene: TRBJ2-1; V gene: TRBV7-2; clone size: NA; CDR3 DNA: TGTGCCAGCAGCTTGAGGGAGGGCCGGAATGAGCAGTTCTTC; CDR3 protein: CASSLREGRNEQFF
D gene: NA; J gene: TRBJ2-7; V gene: TRBV5-1; clone size: NA; CDR3 DNA: TGCGCCAGCAGAAGGGCAGGGTCCGACGAGCAGTACTTC; CDR3 protein: CASRRAGSDEQYF
D gene: TRBD1; J gene: TRBJ1-1; V gene: TRBV7-9; clone size: NA; CDR3 DNA: TGTGCCAGCAGCTTACAAACACAGGGGAAAGCTTTCTTT; CDR3 protein: CASSLQTQGKAFF
D gene: TRBD2; J gene: TRBJ2-5; V gene: TRBV5-1; clone size: NA; CDR3 DNA: TGCGCCAGCAGCTTGGGAGGACTAGCGGGAAAAGAGACCCAGTACTTC; CDR3 protein: CASSLGGLAGKETQYF
D gene: TRBD1; J gene: TRBJ2-1; V gene: TRBV5-6; clone size: NA; CDR3 DNA: TGTGCCAGCAGCTTACCCACAGGGGACCTTCTACGCGATGAGCAGTTCTTC; CDR3 protein: CASSLPTGDLLRDEQFF
D gene: NA; J gene: TRBJ1-2; V gene: TRBV7-9; clone size: few; CDR3 DNA: TGTTCCAGCAGCTCAGGACTGATTGGCTACACCTTC; CDR3 protein: CSSSSGLIGYTF
D gene: TRBD2; J gene: TRBJ2-7; V gene: TRBV7-2; clone size: NA; CDR3 DNA: TGTGCCAGCAGCTTACTAGCGGGACCCTACGAGCAGTACTTC; CDR3 protein: CASSLLAGPYEQYF
D gene: NA; J gene: TRBJ2-1; V gene: TRBV5-1; clone size: NA; CDR3 DNA: TGCGCCAGCAGCTTGGACACGATTCCGGGTAATGAGCAGTTCTTC; CDR3 protein: CASSLDTIPGNEQFF
D gene: NA; J gene: TRBJ2-7; V gene: TRBV7-2; clone size: NA; CDR3 DNA: TGTGCCAGCAGCTTAGGCGGGACCTCTTACGAGCAGTACTTC; CDR3 protein: CASSLGGTSYEQYF
D gene: TRBD1; J gene: TRBJ2-6; V gene: TRBV27; clone size: NA; CDR3 DNA: TGTGCCAGCAGTTTATCAACTGCGACAGGGGGTATCTCTGGGGCCAACGTCCTGACTTTC; CDR3 protein: CASSLSTATGGISGANVLTF
D gene: NA; J gene: TRBJ1-5; V gene: TRBV29-1; clone size: NA; CDR3 DNA: TGCAGCGTTGGGACAGATAGCAATCAGCCCCAGCATTTT; CDR3 protein: CSVGTDSNQPQHF
D gene: NA; J gene: TRBJ2-3; V gene: TRBV2; clone size: NA; CDR3 DNA: TGTGCCAACTACACAGGGCGCACAGATACGCAGTATTTT; CDR3 protein: CANYTGRTDTQYF
D gene: TRBD2; J gene: TRBJ2-2; V gene: TRBV19; clone size: NA; CDR3 DNA: TGTGCCAGTACTTACGGTGTTAGCGGGTCGAACACCGGGGAGCTGTTTTTT; CDR3 protein: CASTYGVSGSNTGELFF
D gene: TRBD2; J gene: TRBJ2-5; V gene: TRBV5-1; clone size: NA; CDR3 DNA: TGCGCCAGCAGCTTGTCAACTAGCGGGAGAATACAGGTCGACCAGTACTTC; CDR3 protein: CASSLSTSGRIQVDQYF
D gene: NA; J gene: TRBJ2-1; V gene: TRBV2; clone size: NA; CDR3 DNA: TGTGCCAGCAGTGAGCCTCTATACAATGAGCAGTTCTTC; CDR3 protein: CASSEPLYNEQFF
D gene: TRBD2; J gene: TRBJ2-1; V gene: TRBV6-5; clone size: NA; CDR3 DNA: TGTGCCAGCAGTTACACCCTAGCGGGAGGAACCAATGAGCAGTTCTTC; CDR3 protein: CASSYTLAGGTNEQFF
D gene: NA; J gene: TRBJ2-3; V gene: TRBV27; clone size: NA; CDR3 DNA: TGTGCCAGCAGTTTATCCTCTAGGAGCACAGATACGCAGTATTTT; CDR3 protein: CASSLSSRSTDTQYF
D gene: NA; J gene: TRBJ2-5; V gene: TRBV11-2; clone size: NA; CDR3 DNA: TGTGCCAGCAGCTTGACCCTGGGCGAGACCCAGTACTTC; CDR3 protein: CASSLTLGETQYF
D gene: NA; J gene: TRBJ2-3; V gene: TRBV27; clone size: once; CDR3 DNA: TGTGCCAGCAGTTCGGGGTATACGCAGTATTTT; CDR3 protein: CASSSGYTQYF
D gene: TRBD1; J gene: TRBJ2-4; V gene: TRBV6-5; clone size: NA; CDR3 DNA: TGTGCCAGCAGTTGGGACAGGGGGGTAGCCAAAAACATTCAGTACTTC; CDR3 protein: CASSWDRGVAKNIQYF
D gene: TRBD1; J gene: TRBJ1-1; V gene: TRBV30; clone size: once; CDR3 DNA: TGTGCCTGGAGTGTGGCAGGGGGCTATTTCACTGAAGCTTTCTTT; CDR3 protein: CAWSVAGGYFTEAFF
D gene: NA; J gene: TRBJ1-2; V gene: TRBV29-1; clone size: once; CDR3 DNA: TGCAGCGTTGAAAAAGGGGCCAATGGCTACACCTTC; CDR3 protein: CSVEKGANGYTF
D gene: TRBD1; J gene: TRBJ1-3; V gene: TRBV4-1; clone size: NA; CDR3 DNA: TGCGCCAGCAGCCAAGATAACAGGGGACAACACTCTGGAAACACCATATATTTT; CDR3 protein: CASSQDNRGQHSGNTIYF
D gene: NA; J gene: TRBJ1-1; V gene: TRBV15; clone size: NA; CDR3 DNA: TGTGCCACCAGCTTTACAAGCGGGACTGAAGCTTTCTTT; CDR3 protein: CATSFTSGTEAFF
D gene: TRBD2; J gene: TRBJ2-7; V gene: TRBV10-2; clone size: NA; CDR3 DNA: TGCGCCAGCAGCGTCACTAGCGGGAGCTACGAGCAGTACTTC; CDR3 protein: CASSVTSGSYEQYF
D gene: NA; J gene: TRBJ2-5; V gene: TRBV7-9; clone size: few; CDR3 DNA: TGTGCCAGCAGCCTAGACTACCAACAAGAGACCCAGTACTTC; CDR3 protein: CASSLDYQQETQYF
D gene: TRBD1; J gene: TRBJ2-7; V gene: TRBV6-1; clone size: few; CDR3 DNA: TGTGCCAGCAGTGACCCTAACAGGGGGCGGTCCTACGAGCAGTACTTC; CDR3 protein: CASSDPNRGRSYEQYF
D gene: TRBD2; J gene: TRBJ2-7; V gene: TRBV13; clone size: NA; CDR3 DNA: TGTGCCAGCAGCCGAATGTGGGAGGGCCACGAGCAGTACTTC; CDR3 protein: CASSRMWEGHEQYF
D gene: TRBD1; J gene: TRBJ1-1; V gene: TRBV7-2; clone size: NA; CDR3 DNA: TGTGCCAGCAGAGAGTGGACAGGGAAAGTGAACACTGAAGCTTTCTTT; CDR3 protein: CASREWTGKVNTEAFF
D gene: NA; J gene: TRBJ2-7; V gene: TRBV14; clone size: NA; CDR3 DNA: TGTGCCAGCAGCCAAGCCAGCGGAGCAACGGGCAAGCAGTACTTC; CDR3 protein: CASSQASGATGKQYF
D gene: TRBD2; J gene: TRBJ2-1; V gene: TRBV5-1; clone size: NA; CDR3 DNA: TGCGCCAGCAGCCAAGGACTAGCGCTGACCTACAATGAGCAGTTCTTC; CDR3 protein: CASSQGLALTYNEQFF
D gene: NA; J gene: TRBJ1-2; V gene: TRBV29-1; clone size: NA; CDR3 DNA: TGCAGCGTTGAAGATCGGGGCGGCGGGGGGGGGTGGACTAGAGGCTACACCTTC; CDR3 protein: CSVEDRGGGGGWTRGYTF
D gene: NA; J gene: TRBJ1-1; V gene: TRBV30; clone size: once; CDR3 DNA: TGTGCCTGGAGTAAGGGGGGGTCGTACACTGAAGCTTTCTTT; CDR3 protein: CAWSKGGSYTEAFF
D gene: NA; J gene: TRBJ2-1; V gene: TRBV9; clone size: NA; CDR3 DNA: TGTGCCAGCAGCTCGGACACGAGCTCCTACAATGAGCAGTTCTTC; CDR3 protein: CASSSDTSSYNEQFF
D gene: NA; J gene: TRBJ1-5; V gene: TRBV30; clone size: NA; CDR3 DNA: TGTGCCTGGACAGCAGGAGGGTATAGCAATCAGCCCCAGCATTTT; CDR3 protein: CAWTAGGYSNQPQHF
D gene: TRBD2; J gene: TRBJ2-1; V gene: TRBV9; clone size: NA; CDR3 DNA: TGTGCCAGCAGCGTAGGGGTAGCGGGAGTGAATGAGCAGTTCTTC; CDR3 protein: CASSVGVAGVNEQFF
D gene: TRBD2; J gene: TRBJ2-5; V gene: TRBV6-1; clone size: NA; CDR3 DNA: TGTGCCAGTAGGTTTCTAGCGGGAGAGGGGGAGACCCAGTACTTC; CDR3 protein: CASRFLAGEGETQYF
D gene: NA; J gene: TRBJ2-6; V gene: TRBV13; clone size: NA; CDR3 DNA: TGTGCCAGCAGCTCACAGTTCGCCGGGGCCAACGTCCTGACTTTC; CDR3 protein: CASSSQFAGANVLTF
D gene: TRBD1; J gene: TRBJ2-4; V gene: TRBV2; clone size: few; CDR3 DNA: TGTGCCAGCAGCCCCGGGACAGGGACCTCCCCGGGAGCCAAAAACATTCAGTACTTC; CDR3 protein: CASSPGTGTSPGAKNIQYF